The 20 T cell receptor beta chains listed next were all sequenced from one sample in a study of blood T cell repertoires in COVID-19. The data were produced by immunoSEQ multiplex PCR, yet TCRdb's version contains in-frame clones alone and is incomplete. The data contain about 45,000 clones, 65% to 85% of them singletons. The sample was peripheral blood. Source of these receptors: a woman older than 75 with acute or convalescent COVID-19.

The rearrangement joins TRBV11-1 to TRBJ2-2; 8 nucleotides match TRBD1. V trimming: 5 bases; J trimming: 7 bases; junction bases outside the gene matches: 6. The CDR3 consists of 14 residues. The germline CDR1 and CDR2 sequences are SGHAT and FQDESV (reference sequence). The CDR3 region is CASSRDRGSGELFF. The CDR3 nucleotides are TGTGCCAGCAGCCGAGACAGGGGCAGCGGGGAGCTGTTTTTT.

J is TRBJ1-3 and V is TRBV5-4; TRBD1 is a possible D gene (5 bases). The CDR3 consists of 16 residues. Germline assignment: CDR1 SGHNT and CDR2 YYREEE (reference sequence). The ends were cut back, 0 bases at V and 4 bases at J, with 14 bases in the middle. CDR3 DNA: TGTGCCAGCAGCTTGGCCGGGGGGAGGGTAGGAAACACCATATATTTT. This gives the protein CASSLAGGRVGNTIYF.

The CDR3 bases are TGTGCCAGCAGCTTAGCCGGGACTAGTACCACAGATACGCAGTATTTT. It encodes CASSLAGTSTTDTQYF. The rearrangement joins TRBV7-6 to TRBJ2-3; 8 bases are a match to TRBD2. Germline V gene data show CDR1 as SGHVS and CDR2 as FNYEAQ. Trimming at V came to 0 bases and at J to 2 bases, leaving 4 bases not matched to a gene. The CDR3 consists of 16 residues. Combining the CDR3 with reference TRBV7-6 and TRBJ2-3 gives the whole variable domain GAGVSQSPRYKVTKRGQDVALRCDPISGHVSLYWYRQALGQGPEFLTYFNYEAQQDKSGLPNDRFSAERPEGSISTLTIQRTEQRDSAMYRCASSLAGTSTTDTQYFGPGTRLTVL.

The chain employs TRBV5-1 and TRBJ1-1; D not certain. The CDR3 covers 13 residues. Per germline, CDR1 SGHRS and CDR2 YFSETQ. Trimming stripped 2 bases from V and 3 bases from J, with 8 bases between. The CDR3 reads CASSFSSDTEAFF. The CDR3 DNA follows: TGCGCCAGCAGCTTCTCGTCGGACACTGAAGCTTTCTTT.

Of note for this clone: The same CDR3 can be traced to other DNA sequences in this sample. The rearrangement joins TRBV15 to TRBJ1-3, with 9 bases matching TRBD1. Germline lookup yields CDR1 LNHNV and CDR2 YYDKDF (reference sequence). The junction had 2 bases not matched to a gene; V was cut back by 3 bases and J by 2 bases. The CDR3 is made up of 15 amino acids. The CDR3 reads CATSRDRGAGNTIYF. The CDR3 DNA is TGTGCCACCAGCAGGGACAGGGGAGCTGGAAACACCATATATTTT.

This chain links TRBV5-1 with TRBJ1-2, with 9 bases identical to TRBD1. CDR3 length equals 14 residues. From germline, CDR1 is SGHRS and CDR2 YFSETQ. Unmatched junction bases numbered 4, after V lost 4 bases and J lost 3 bases. The CDR3 coding sequence is TGCGCCAGCAGCCCGGACAGGGGATACTATGGCTACACCTTC. Translated: CASSPDRGYYGYTF. The complete variable domain, with remaining parts taken from reference TRBV5-1 and TRBJ1-2, reads KAGVTQTPRYLIKTRGQQVTLSCSPISGHRSVSWYQQTPGQGLQFLFEYFSETQRNKGNFPGRFSGRQFSNSRSEMNVSTLELGDSALYLCASSPDRGYYGYTFGSGTRLTVV.

This clone has just one count. This chain uses TRBV29-1 with TRBJ1-1; D may be TRBD1 (6 bases). This CDR3 has 12 amino acids. Germline CDR1 SQVTM, CDR2 ANQGSEA. V lost 7 bases to trimming and J lost 5 bases, with 14 bases between them. The CDR3 loop reads CSGTGLETEAFF. As DNA, the CDR3 is TGCAGCGGCACAGGGTTGGAGACTGAAGCTTTCTTT. Drawing the rest from reference TRBV29-1 and TRBJ1-1, the complete variable domain is SAVISQKPSRDICQRGTSLTIQCQVDSQVTMMFWYRQQPGQSLTLIATANQGSEATYESGFVIDKFPISRPNLTFSTLTVSNMSPEDSSIYLCSGTGLETEAFFGQGTRLTVV.

The rearrangement links TRBV25-1 to TRBJ1-4; 7 nucleotides match TRBD1. J was trimmed by 3 bases and V by 5 bases; bases with no gene match: 6. The germline V gene encodes CDR1 MGHDK and CDR2 SYGVNS. CDR3 size: 15 residues. The DNA for the CDR3 is TGTGCCAGCAGTCTTACAGGGGTTGCTAATGAAAAACTGTTTTTT. This translates into CASSLTGVANEKLFF.

The V call is TRBV7-9, the J call TRBJ1-5, with 9 positions matching TRBD1. Trimming cost V 5 bases and J 3 bases; bases outside gene matches: 5. Per germline, CDR1 SEHNR and CDR2 FQNEAQ (reference sequence). The CDR3 contains 15 residues. CDR3: CASSPGTGPNQPQHF. In DNA, the CDR3 is TGTGCCAGCAGCCCCGGGACAGGGCCCAATCAGCCCCAGCATTTT.

V gene TRBV19 combines with J gene TRBJ2-5; 8 nucleotides align to TRBD2. CDR1 and CDR2 from the germline V gene are LNHDA and SQIVND (reference sequence). The V gene end was trimmed by 5 bases and the J gene end by 3 bases; junction bases not matched to a gene: 5. The CDR3 is made up of 14 amino acids. CDR3 sequence: CASSARGLEETQYF. The CDR3 DNA is TGTGCCAGTAGTGCCCGGGGACTAGAAGAGACCCAGTACTTC.

The rearrangement joins TRBV12-2 to TRBJ1-1; the table calls TRBD1, which could not be checked here. TRBV12-2 is a recognized pseudogene. This CDR3 spans 11 amino acids. This CDR3 is CASRYSLEAFF. CDR3 DNA: TGTGCAAGTCGCTACAGCCTTGAAGCTTTCTTT.

The rearrangement links TRBV14 to TRBJ1-1; unclear D gene. V gave up 1 base and J gave up 3 bases, with 9 bases separating them. Germline CDR1 and CDR2: SGHDN and FVKESK. The length of the CDR3 is 14 residues. The CDR3 spells CASSQVSVHTEAFF. CDR3 nucleotides: TGTGCCAGCAGCCAAGTTTCGGTACACACTGAAGCTTTCTTT. Full variable domain (rest looked up from reference TRBV14 and TRBJ1-1): EAGVTQFPSHSVIEKGQTVTLRCDPISGHDNLYWYRRVMGKEIKFLLHFVKESKQDESGMPNNRFLAERTGGTYSTLKVQPAELEDSGVYFCASSQVSVHTEAFFGQGTRLTVV.

V usage is TRBV12-5 and J usage is TRBJ2-5, with TRBD2 as a possible D gene (5 bases). Trimming stripped 1 base from V and 0 bases from J, with 9 bases between. Germline values: CDR1 LGHNT, CDR2 FRNRAP. The CDR3 totals 15 residues. The CDR3 protein is CASGLALDYQETQYF. The CDR3 region has the DNA TGTGCTAGTGGTTTGGCCCTGGACTACCAAGAGACCCAGTACTTC.

The gene calls are TRBV5-1 and TRBJ1-2; tentatively, D is TRBD1 (6 bases). V lost 1 base and J 6 bases, leaving 19 bases between the germline ends. Germline CDR1 reads SGHRS; CDR2 reads YFSETQ. This CDR3 has 16 residues. DNA of the CDR3: TGCGCCAGCAGCTTGATTCCCTCTGATAACAGGGATGGCTACACCTTC. Its protein is CASSLIPSDNRDGYTF.

V usage is TRBV7-9 and J usage is TRBJ2-7; D unresolved. The V gene's germline CDR1 is SEHNR and CDR2 FQNEAQ (reference sequence). This CDR3 is 13 amino acids long. V was shortened by 6 bases and J by 3 bases, with 12 bases between the two germline ends. This chain's CDR3 is CASRKEPNYEQYF. Written as DNA, the CDR3 is TGTGCCAGCAGAAAAGAGCCCAACTACGAGCAGTACTTC. Full variable domain (outside the CDR3, taken from reference TRBV7-9 and TRBJ2-7): DTGVSQNPRHKITKRGQNVTFRCDPISEHNRLYWYRQTLGQGPEFLTYFQNEAQLEKSRLLSDRFSAERPKGSFSTLEIQRTEQGDSAMYLCASRKEPNYEQYFGPGTRLTVT.

V and J are TRBV19 and TRBJ2-5; a weak D match, TRBD2 (7 bases). Germline V gene lookup returns CDR1 LNHDA and CDR2 SQIVND (reference sequence). The CDR3 totals 14 residues. V was trimmed by 7 bases and J by 4 bases, leaving 16 bases between them. DNA of the CDR3: TGTGCCAGTACCCCGTTTGGGGGGGCAGAGACCCAGTACTTC. Protein product: CASTPFGGAETQYF. Looking up the rest from reference TRBV19 and TRBJ2-5 gives the full variable domain: DGGITQSPKYLFRKEGQNVTLSCEQNLNHDAMYWYRQDPGQGLRLIYYSQIVNDFQKGDIAEGYSVSREKKESFPLTVTSAQKNPTAFYLCASTPFGGAETQYFGPGTRLLVL.

The V gene is TRBV19, the J gene TRBJ1-1; the match to TRBD1 covers 10 bases. This CDR3 is built from 17 residues. The germline V gene has CDR1 LNHDA and CDR2 SQIVND (reference sequence). Trimming at V came to 2 bases and at J to 6 bases, leaving 12 bases not matched to a gene. The CDR3 nucleotides are TGTGCCAGTAGTATAATAAGAAAGGGACAGGGGAGGTCTGAAGCTTTCTTT. It codes for CASSIIRKGQGRSEAFF.

The chain is built from TRBV6-1 and TRBJ1-2; 10 bases line up with TRBD1. CDR3 length equals 16 residues. Germline CDR1 reads MNHNS; CDR2 reads SASEGT. With 2 bases clipped from V and 2 bases from J, the junction kept 5 bases outside the gene matches. As DNA, the CDR3 is TGTGCCAGCAGTGAATTCCGACAGGGGGCAAACTATGGCTACACCTTC. Amino acids: CASSEFRQGANYGYTF.

This chain connects TRBV14 to TRBJ2-5; TRBD2 matches 7 bases. The V gene end was trimmed by 1 base and the J gene end by 4 bases; junction bases not matched to a gene: 6. The CDR3 runs 15 residues. The germline V gene has CDR1 SGHDN and CDR2 FVKESK. CDR3 region: CASSQVEGGPETQYF. The CDR3 region has the DNA TGTGCCAGCAGCCAAGTCGAGGGAGGGCCAGAGACCCAGTACTTC.

V and J are TRBV7-9 and TRBJ1-1, with 8 nucleotides matching TRBD1. Germline V gene lookup returns CDR1 SEHNR and CDR2 FQNEAQ (reference sequence). The junction had 7 bases not matched to a gene; V was cut back by 5 bases and J by 5 bases. This CDR3 comprises 14 residues. In DNA form, the CDR3 reads TGTGCCAGCAGCAGACAGGGGAGAGATACTGAAGCTTTCTTT. The encoded protein is CASSRQGRDTEAFF.